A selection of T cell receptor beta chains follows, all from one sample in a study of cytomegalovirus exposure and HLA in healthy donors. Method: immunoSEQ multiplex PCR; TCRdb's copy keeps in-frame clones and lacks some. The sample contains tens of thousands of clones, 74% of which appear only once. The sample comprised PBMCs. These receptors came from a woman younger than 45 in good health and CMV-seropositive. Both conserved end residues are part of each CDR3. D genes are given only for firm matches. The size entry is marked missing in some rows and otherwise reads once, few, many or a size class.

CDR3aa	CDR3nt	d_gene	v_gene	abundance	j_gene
CASRERNEQFF	TGTGCCAGCAGGGAGAGGAATGAGCAGTTCTTC	-	TRBV6-5	once	TRBJ2-1
CAISSNKGQENYEQYF	TGTGCCATCAGCTCTAATAAGGGACAGGAGAACTACGAGCAGTACTTC	TRBD1	TRBV10-3	-	TRBJ2-7
CASSPPYNSPLHF	TGTGCCAGCAGTCCCCCGTATAATTCACCCCTCCACTTT	-	TRBV27	-	TRBJ1-6
CASSRAGGLYNEQFF	TGTGCCAGCAGCCGAGCGGGAGGGTTGTACAATGAGCAGTTCTTC	TRBD2	TRBV7-2	-	TRBJ2-1
CAWSVYRGTEAFF	TGTGCCTGGAGTGTTTACAGGGGCACTGAAGCTTTCTTT	TRBD1	TRBV30	-	TRBJ1-1
CASSQGQLYEQYF	TGTGCCAGCAGTCAGGGACAGCTCTACGAGCAGTACTTC	TRBD1	TRBV6-5	-	TRBJ2-7
CASSVRGADYGYTF	TGTGCCAGCAGTGTCAGGGGCGCAGACTATGGCTACACCTTC	-	TRBV2	few	TRBJ1-2
CSDLPGGETQYF	TGTTCGGACCTCCCAGGGGGGGAGACCCAGTACTTC	-	TRBV7-9	-	TRBJ2-5
CASSYARGPNQPQHF	TGTGCCAGCAGTTACGCCAGGGGGCCCAATCAGCCCCAGCATTTT	TRBD1	TRBV6-5	once	TRBJ1-5
CASSQDSAGYNEKLFF	TGCGCCAGCAGCCAAGATTCGGCGGGATATAATGAAAAACTGTTTTTT	-	TRBV4-3	-	TRBJ1-4
CASSYPTGVTEAFF	TGTGCCAGCAGTTACCCCACAGGGGTCACTGAAGCTTTCTTT	TRBD1	TRBV6-6	-	TRBJ1-1
CASSPGPTSGRAYEQYF	TGTGCCAGCAGCCCTGGGCCAACTAGCGGGAGAGCCTACGAGCAGTACTTC	TRBD2	TRBV7-6	-	TRBJ2-7
CASSTRQGGGTEAFF	TGCGCCAGCAGCACCAGACAGGGGGGTGGCACTGAAGCTTTCTTT	TRBD1	TRBV4-1	-	TRBJ1-1
CAIRQGAGELFF	TGTGCCATCAGGCAAGGGGCCGGGGAGCTGTTTTTT	-	TRBV10-3	-	TRBJ2-2
CASSLAPGSDTQYF	TGCGCCAGCAGCTTGGCTCCAGGATCAGATACGCAGTATTTT	-	TRBV5-1	-	TRBJ2-3
CANGDSHEQFF	TGTGCCAACGGGGACAGCCATGAGCAGTTCTTC	TRBD1	TRBV2	-	TRBJ2-1
CASSVGRTSGNEQFF	TGTGCCAGCAGCGTAGGTAGGACTAGCGGAAATGAGCAGTTCTTC	TRBD2	TRBV9	-	TRBJ2-1
CASSSTGTVIHGYTF	TGTGCCAGTAGTTCCACCGGGACAGTGATTCATGGCTACACCTTC	TRBD1	TRBV19	-	TRBJ1-2
CASSVSGRATEQFF	TGTGCCAGCAGCGTCAGCGGGAGGGCCACTGAGCAGTTCTTC	TRBD2	TRBV25-1	-	TRBJ2-1
CASSEMGTANF	TGTGCCAGCAGTGAAATGGGGACTGCGAACTTC	-	TRBV6-1	-	TRBJ1-2
CATSRDWETGGAFGYGYTF	TGTGCCACCAGCAGAGATTGGGAGACAGGGGGCGCTTTTGGCTATGGCTACACCTTC	TRBD1	TRBV15	few	TRBJ1-2
CASTRGGSTEAFF	TGTGCCAGCACCCGCGGGGGGAGCACTGAAGCTTTCTTT	-	TRBV28	-	TRBJ1-1
CAYHQGTASYEQYF	TGTGCCTACCACCAGGGGACAGCATCCTACGAGCAGTACTTC	TRBD1	TRBV30	-	TRBJ2-7
CASSPLENTEAFF	TGTGCCAGCTCACCACTAGAGAACACTGAAGCTTTCTTT	-	TRBV18	-	TRBJ1-1
CASSRERETQYF	TGTGCCAGCTCACGAGAGAGAGAGACCCAGTACTTC	-	TRBV18	-	TRBJ2-5
CASSSGGLGTDTQYF	TGCGCCAGCAGCTCCGGAGGGCTGGGCACAGATACGCAGTATTTT	-	TRBV5-1	-	TRBJ2-3
CAWSGGERYNEQFF	TGTGCCTGGAGCGGTGGGGAGAGGTACAATGAGCAGTTCTTC	-	TRBV30	-	TRBJ2-1
CASSLDGTRYEQYF	TGTGCCAGCAGCTTAGATGGGACACGCTACGAGCAGTACTTC	-	TRBV11-3	-	TRBJ2-7
CASSEQFQPQHF	TGCGCCAGCAGTGAGCAGTTTCAGCCCCAGCATTTT	-	TRBV10-2	few	TRBJ1-5
CASGRDNQETQYF	TGTGCCAGCGGGAGGGACAACCAAGAGACCCAGTACTTC	-	TRBV6-5	-	TRBJ2-5
CASSPGRRSSYEQYF	TGTGCCAGCTCGCCCGGGAGAAGGTCCTCCTACGAGCAGTACTTC	-	TRBV18	-	TRBJ2-7
CSVSGAGANVLTF	TGCAGCGTTAGTGGAGCTGGGGCCAACGTCCTGACTTTC	-	TRBV29-1	-	TRBJ2-6
CARAGQGKANVLTF	TGTGCCCGGGCCGGACAGGGTAAGGCCAACGTCCTGACTTTC	TRBD1	TRBV30	-	TRBJ2-6
CASSFSSEAFF	TGTGCCAGCAGCTTTTCATCTGAAGCTTTCTTT	-	TRBV5-4	-	TRBJ1-1